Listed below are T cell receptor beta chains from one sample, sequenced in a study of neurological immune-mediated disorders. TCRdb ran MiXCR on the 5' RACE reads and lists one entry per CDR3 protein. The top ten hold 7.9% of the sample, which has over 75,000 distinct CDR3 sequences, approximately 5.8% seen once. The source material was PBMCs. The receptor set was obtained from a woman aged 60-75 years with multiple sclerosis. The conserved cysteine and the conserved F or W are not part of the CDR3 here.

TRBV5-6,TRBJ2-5,ASSFRASASVQY
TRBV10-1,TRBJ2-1,ASKPGISYNEQF
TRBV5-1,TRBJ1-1,ASSLDTGQNTEAF
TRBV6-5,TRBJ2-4,ASSYGTIGGANIQY
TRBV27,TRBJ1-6,ASSLSNASPLH
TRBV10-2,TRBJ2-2,ASSESLHMNTGELF
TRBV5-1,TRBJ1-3,ASSFGGSSGNTIY
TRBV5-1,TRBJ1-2,ASSSEGTAYGHT
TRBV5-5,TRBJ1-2,ASSSLVSGTANYGYT
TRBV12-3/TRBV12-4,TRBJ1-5,ASSPWSGAGAYSNNQPQH
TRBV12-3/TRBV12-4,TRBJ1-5,ASSLHVNNQPQH
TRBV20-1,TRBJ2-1,SATSRGPYNEQF
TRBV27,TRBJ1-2,ASSLDRVRGYT
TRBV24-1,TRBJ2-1,ATSGQSNEQF
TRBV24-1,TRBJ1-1,ATRGENTEAF
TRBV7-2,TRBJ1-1,ASSRDTRGAF
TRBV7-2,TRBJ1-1,ASQKGGLNTEAF
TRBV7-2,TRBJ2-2,ASSLFWGELF
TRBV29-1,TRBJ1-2,SVEGGGDGYT
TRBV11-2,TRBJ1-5,ASSLSGHSNQPQH
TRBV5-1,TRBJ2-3,ASSPGPLGFSTDTQY
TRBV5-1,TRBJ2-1,ASSLFRVGQGVNEQF
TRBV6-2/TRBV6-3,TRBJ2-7,ASSPPQGQKLTYEQY
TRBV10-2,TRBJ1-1,ASSDPGQGRTEAF
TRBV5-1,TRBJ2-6,ASRSGRSLAGANVLT